A selection of T cell receptor beta chains follows, all from one sample in a study of T-cell reconstitution after alpha-beta-depleted transplantation in children. TCRdb reprocessed the PCR reads with MiXCR, giving one entry per CDR3 protein. The sample has approximately 650,000 distinct CDR3 sequences; over 10% are singletons. Sample: PBMCs, taken before TCRalphabeta/CD19-depleted stem cell transplant. The receptors shown here come from a girl aged 2-10 years with congenital amegakaryocytic thrombocytopenia, due to receive a stem cell transplant. The CDR3 runs from the conserved cysteine through the conserved F or W. A D gene is named only where the DNA matches it firmly. The size field is filled for only some rows; it gives once, few, many or a size class.

D gene	V gene	clone size	J gene	CDR3 protein	CDR3 DNA
-	TRBV4-2	few	TRBJ2-6	CASSQDELTGANVLTF	TGTGCCAGCAGCCAAGACGAGTTGACTGGGGCCAACGTCCTGACTTTC
-	TRBV6-1	many	TRBJ2-5	CASIALGVAQETQYF	TGTGCCAGCATCGCCTTAGGTGTGGCCCAAGAGACCCAGTACTTC
-	TRBV15	many	TRBJ1-6	CATSSRTRYNSPLHF	TGTGCCACCAGCAGCAGGACACGCTATAATTCACCCCTCCACTTT
-	TRBV6-5	-	TRBJ2-7	CASSLGQTIGGYEQYF	TGTGCCAGCAGTTTAGGACAGACCATCGGGGGGTACGAGCAGTACTTC
TRBD2	TRBV6-2/TRBV6-3	many	TRBJ2-3	CASSYVSGTSGLYTDTQYF	TGTGCCAGCAGTTACGTCAGCGGGACTAGCGGGTTGTACACAGATACGCAGTATTTT
TRBD2	TRBV5-1	-	TRBJ2-7	CASSFTASGSSYEQYF	TGCGCCAGCAGCTTCACCGCTAGCGGGAGCTCCTACGAGCAGTACTTC
-	TRBV29-1	few	TRBJ2-5	CSVVRAGETQYF	TGCAGCGTTGTGAGGGCAGGGGAGACCCAGTACTTC
-	TRBV12-3/TRBV12-4	-	TRBJ2-2	CASSSSWGERAGELFF	TGTGCCAGCAGTTCATCTTGGGGGGAGAGGGCCGGGGAGCTGTTTTTT
TRBD1	TRBV27	many	TRBJ1-5	CASSPYPTGYSNQPQHF	TGTGCCAGCAGTCCCTACCCGACAGGGTATAGCAATCAGCCCCAGCATTTT
TRBD2	TRBV5-1	-	TRBJ2-1	CASSSPGGTSLGHNEQFF	TGCGCCAGCAGCTCTCCGGGGGGTACTAGTTTAGGACACAATGAGCAGTTCTTC
-	TRBV5-1	many	TRBJ2-3	CASSTVPDTQYF	TGCGCCAGCAGCACAGTTCCAGATACGCAGTATTTT
-	TRBV25-1	many	TRBJ2-6	CASSEAGANVLTF	TGTGCCAGCAGTGAAGCTGGGGCCAACGTCCTGACTTTC
-	TRBV20-1	-	TRBJ2-5	CSARGSWETQYF	TGCAGTGCTAGAGGCTCATGGGAGACCCAGTACTTC
-	TRBV29-1	-	TRBJ1-1	CSVESLTGEAFF	TGCAGCGTTGAGAGCCTAACGGGCGAAGCTTTCTTT
-	TRBV2	few	TRBJ2-2	CASSSRTVLRRGTGELFF	TGTGCCAGCAGTTCTAGGACAGTCCTCAGGAGGGGGACCGGGGAGCTGTTTTTT
TRBD2	TRBV6-1	-	TRBJ2-2	CASSPRGKGAGAGELFF	TGTGCCAGCAGTCCTAGGGGGAAGGGAGCGGGAGCCGGGGAGCTGTTTTTT
-	TRBV7-2	few	TRBJ2-2	CASSLQSRADTGELFF	TGTGCCAGCAGCTTACAGAGTAGGGCGGACACCGGGGAGCTGTTTTTT
-	TRBV20-1	many	TRBJ2-5	CSARGPLQETQYF	TGCAGTGCTAGAGGACCCTTACAAGAGACCCAGTACTTC
-	TRBV14	-	TRBJ2-1	CASSPDLLNEQFF	TGTGCCAGCAGCCCCGACCTCCTCAATGAGCAGTTCTTC
-	TRBV29-1	-	TRBJ2-5	CSVQEPGETQYF	TGCAGCGTTCAAGAACCGGGGGAGACCCAGTACTTC
TRBD2	TRBV20-1	many	TRBJ2-2	CSARVAGDTGELFF	TGCAGTGCTAGAGTAGCGGGGGACACCGGGGAGCTGTTTTTT
-	TRBV20-1	many	TRBJ2-7	CSAHRDIWGEQYF	TGCAGTGCCCACCGGGACATTTGGGGCGAGCAGTACTTC
-	TRBV5-1	many	TRBJ1-1	CASSQRQPNTEAFF	TGCGCCAGCAGCCAAAGACAACCGAACACTGAAGCTTTCTTT
TRBD2	TRBV5-1	many	TRBJ2-7	CASSFGTSGFSYEQYF	TGCGCCAGCAGCTTTGGGACTAGCGGGTTTTCCTACGAGCAGTACTTC
-	TRBV12-3/TRBV12-4	many	TRBJ1-5	CASRLSAQSHQPQHF	TGTGCCAGCAGATTGTCGGCGCAGAGCCATCAGCCCCAGCATTTT
TRBD1	TRBV6-1	few	TRBJ2-5	CASSRGQGRVETQYF	TGTGCCAGCAGCCGAGGACAGGGAAGAGTGGAGACCCAGTACTTC
TRBD1	TRBV12-3/TRBV12-4	many	TRBJ1-1	CASTGDRGVEAFF	TGTGCCAGCACCGGAGACAGGGGCGTAGAAGCTTTCTTT
-	TRBV7-3	-	TRBJ1-2	CASSLSATNYGYTF	TGTGCCAGCAGCTTAAGCGCGACAAACTATGGCTACACCTTC
-	TRBV20-1	many	TRBJ2-7	CSARDQGTHF	TGCAGTGCTAGAGATCAGGGCACGCACTTC
TRBD2	TRBV12-3/TRBV12-4	many	TRBJ2-1	CASSLSPSGGDEQFF	TGTGCCAGCAGTTTATCTCCTAGCGGGGGGGATGAGCAGTTCTTC
TRBD1	TRBV12-3/TRBV12-4	many	TRBJ1-2	CASRQGGDYGYTF	TGTGCCAGCAGGCAAGGGGGCGACTATGGCTACACCTTC
TRBD2	TRBV10-3	many	TRBJ2-1	CAIGGLAGGQDEQFF	TGTGCCATCGGCGGACTAGCGGGAGGGCAGGATGAGCAGTTCTTC
TRBD2	TRBV5-1	many	TRBJ2-7	CASSLLPAYLAGRVTYEQYF	TGCGCCAGCAGCTTGCTTCCCGCATACCTAGCGGGACGAGTTACCTACGAGCAGTACTTC
-	TRBV19	-	TRBJ2-1	CASSPNLGSNEQFF	TGTGCCAGTAGCCCCAATTTAGGTTCCAATGAGCAGTTCTTC
-	TRBV6-1	many	TRBJ2-1	CASSAPSPYNEQFF	TGTGCCAGCAGTGCCCCCTCTCCCTACAATGAGCAGTTCTTC
TRBD2	TRBV5-1	medium-sized	TRBJ2-2	CASSLAGANTGELFF	TGTGCCAGCAGTTTAGCGGGAGCCAACACCGGGGAGCTGTTTTTT
-	TRBV7-9	-	TRBJ1-2	CASNLGHPSDGYTF	TGTGCCAGCAACCTGGGACACCCATCGGATGGCTACACCTTC
-	TRBV5-1	many	TRBJ1-1	CASSPGRTNTEAFF	TGCGCCAGCAGCCCGGGACGGACGAACACTGAAGCTTTCTTT
TRBD1	TRBV12-3/TRBV12-4	few	TRBJ2-7	CASRASDRGYEQYF	TGTGCCAGCAGGGCTTCCGACAGGGGTTACGAGCAGTACTTC
-	TRBV20-1	many	TRBJ1-1	CSASRPPTVATEAFF	TGCAGTGCTAGCCGCCCCCCGACAGTGGCCACTGAAGCTTTCTTT
-	TRBV24-1	few	TRBJ2-3	CATSDPGRRTDTQYF	TGTGCCACCAGTGATCCCGGACGCCGCACAGATACGCAGTATTTT
-	TRBV6-5	many	TRBJ1-1	CASSYSNGNTEAFF	TGTGCCAGCAGTTACAGCAATGGGAACACTGAAGCTTTCTTT
TRBD1	TRBV20-1	many	TRBJ1-5	CSVRGTAISNQPQHF	TGCAGTGTTCGGGGGACAGCTATAAGCAATCAGCCCCAGCATTTT
-	TRBV29-1	many	TRBJ2-1	CSSVSYNEQFF	TGCAGTAGCGTTTCCTACAATGAGCAGTTCTTC
-	TRBV5-1	few	TRBJ1-2	CASSLSYRGPGGYTF	TGCGCCAGCAGCTTATCCTATCGTGGGCCTGGTGGCTACACCTTC
-	TRBV20-1	many	TRBJ2-1	CSARRDQFFNEQFF	TGCAGTGCTAGGCGGGACCAATTCTTCAATGAGCAGTTCTTC
TRBD1	TRBV12-3/TRBV12-4	many	TRBJ2-6	CASSGQEISGANVLTF	TGTGCCAGCAGCGGACAGGAGATCTCTGGGGCCAACGTCCTGACTTTC
-	TRBV20-1	many	TRBJ2-2	CSARDSRRGTGELFF	TGCAGTGCTAGAGATTCCAGGCGGGGCACCGGGGAGCTGTTTTTT